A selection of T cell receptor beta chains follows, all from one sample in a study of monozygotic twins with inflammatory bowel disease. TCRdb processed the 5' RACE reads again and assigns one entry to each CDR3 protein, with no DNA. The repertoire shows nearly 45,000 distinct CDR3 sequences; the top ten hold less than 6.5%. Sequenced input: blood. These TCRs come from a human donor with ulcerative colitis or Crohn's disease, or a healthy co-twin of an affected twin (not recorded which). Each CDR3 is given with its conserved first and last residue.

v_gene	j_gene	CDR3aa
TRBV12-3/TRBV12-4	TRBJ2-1	CASSDERRNEQFF
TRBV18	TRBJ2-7	CASSPLGGSSNEQYF
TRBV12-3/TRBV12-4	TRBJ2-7	CASSRILYEQYF
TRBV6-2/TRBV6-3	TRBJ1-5	CASRRQGSRNQPQHF
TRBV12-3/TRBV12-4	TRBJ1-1	CASSLREWETEAFF
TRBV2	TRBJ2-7	CASSGDRPPSYEQYF
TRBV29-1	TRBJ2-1	CSVEWGTAPFEQFF
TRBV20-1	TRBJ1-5	CSVLPRQGGSNQPQHF
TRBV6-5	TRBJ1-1	CASRLGGWGQLKAFF
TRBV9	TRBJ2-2	CASSVEGGIRSGELFF
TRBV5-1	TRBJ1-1	CASARTVGKNTEAFF
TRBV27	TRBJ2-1	CASSSRILTSTYNNEQFF
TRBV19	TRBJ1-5	CASSKDSYSNQPQHF
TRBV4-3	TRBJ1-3	CASSQEVGGIGNTIYF
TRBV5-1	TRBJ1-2	CASRVGEGGYTF
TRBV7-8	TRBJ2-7	CASSPRLAYYEQYF
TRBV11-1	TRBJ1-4	CASSLALGSGSSTNEKLFF
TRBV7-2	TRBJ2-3	CASSLGLAVSTDTQYF
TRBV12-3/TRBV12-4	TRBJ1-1	CASSLHTEAFF
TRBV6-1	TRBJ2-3	CASSQPPGWGKDTQYF
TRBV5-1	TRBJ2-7	CASSLDGSEYEQYF
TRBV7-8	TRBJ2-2	CASSLQQGGTGELFF
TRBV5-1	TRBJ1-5	CASSLKGQGGQPQHF
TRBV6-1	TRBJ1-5	CASRGLGTGNQPQHF
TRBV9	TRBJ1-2	CASSGRGWDTTTTNGGYTF
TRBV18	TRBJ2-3	CASSPPASGPRNTQYF
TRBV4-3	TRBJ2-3	CASSQALGTGRGTDTQYF
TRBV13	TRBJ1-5	CASSFPRDRRFSQPQHF
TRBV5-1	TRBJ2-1	CASRLAGGLYEQFF
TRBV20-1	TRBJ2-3	CSAFSPGGDTQYF
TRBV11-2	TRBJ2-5	CASSLRATNRETQYF